A single sample gave rise to the 13 T cell receptor beta chains below, sequenced in a study of chronic HIV infection and antiretroviral therapy. TCRdb processed the 5' RACE reads anew with MiXCR; each CDR3 protein has one entry. The sample contains 40,000 to 50,000 distinct CDR3 sequences, approximately 19% of which appear only once. The sequenced material came from peripheral blood. The receptors shown here come from an adult who had HIV and had not received antiretroviral therapy, or was an uninfected healthy control (not recorded which).

This clonotype was counted between two and nine times. The rearrangement joins TRBV10-2 to TRBJ2-5, with 7 bases fitting TRBD1. This CDR3 contains 13 residues. Germline V gene sequence: CDR1 WSHSY, CDR2 SAAADI. V trimming: 6 bases; J trimming: 4 bases; junction bases outside the gene matches: 5. CDR3 amino acids: CASRETGRETQYF. In DNA, the CDR3 is TGCGCCAGCAGGGAGACAGGGAGAGAGACCCAGTACTTC.

The rearrangement links TRBV3-1 to TRBJ2-3; TRBD2 agrees at 7 bases. V lost 8 bases, J lost 2 bases, and 1 base stayed unmatched. Germline assignment: CDR1 LGHDT and CDR2 YNNKEL (reference sequence). The CDR3 extends over 12 amino acids. The CDR3 loop reads CASERDTDTQYF. CDR3 DNA sequence: TGTGCCAGCGAGCGGGACACAGATACGCAGTATTTT.

The rearrangement links TRBV28 to TRBJ1-4, with D uncertain. The germline V and J ends were trimmed by 5 bases and 8 bases, with 6 bases remaining between them. The CDR3 contains 11 residues. Germline V gene data show CDR1 as MDHEN and CDR2 as SYDVKM. CDR3: CASSPGEKLFF. CDR3 DNA: TGTGCCAGCAGTCCGGGGGAAAAACTGTTTTTT. The variable domain in full, with the rest retrieved from reference TRBV28 and TRBJ1-4, is DVKVTQSSRYLVKRTGEKVFLECVQDMDHENMFWYRQDPGLGLRLIYFSYDVKMKEKGDIPEGYSVSREKKERFSLILESASTNQTSMYLCASSPGEKLFFGSGTQLSVL.

J is TRBJ2-7 and V is TRBV29-1; TRBD2 matches 11 bases. J was trimmed by 3 bases and V by 6 bases; bases with no gene match: 13. Germline CDR1 is SQVTM and CDR2 is ANQGSEA. The CDR3 consists of 16 residues. CDR3 sequence (DNA): TGCAGCGTCGCCAGGACTAGCGGGCTCCTCGACTACGAGCAGTACTTC. Translated, it gives CSVARTSGLLDYEQYF.

The chain links TRBV9 to TRBJ1-4; 9 positions match TRBD1. The CDR3 has 17 residues. V trimming: 0 bases; J trimming: 8 bases; junction bases outside the gene matches: 11. Germline V gene data show CDR1 as SGDLS and CDR2 as YYNGEE. The CDR3 DNA reads as TGTGCCAGCAGCGTAGAATCGACGGGACAGGGAGGAGAAAAACTGTTTTTT. Translating gives CASSVESTGQGGEKLFF.

This clonotype has a handful of counts. V usage is TRBV29-1 and J usage is TRBJ2-5, with 7 positions matching TRBD2. Germline values: CDR1 SQVTM, CDR2 ANQGSEA. J gave up 7 bases and V 4 bases, and 9 bases lay outside the gene matches. The CDR3 spans 13 residues. CDR3 nucleotides: TGCAGCGTTGGGGGCGGGAGTCTGGGGACCCAGTACTTC. Its protein is CSVGGGSLGTQYF.

The chain uses TRBV11-2 and TRBJ1-2, with TRBD1 matching 7 bases. CDR1 is SGHAT and CDR2 is FQNNGV in the germline V gene. V trimming: 5 bases; J trimming: 2 bases; junction bases outside the gene matches: 5. This CDR3 comprises 14 residues. The CDR3 DNA is TGTGCCAGCAGCCAGCCGGGACAGAACTATGGCTACACCTTC. Amino acid sequence: CASSQPGQNYGYTF.

This clonotype was counted only a few times. The CDR3 DNA follows: TGCGCCAGCAGTGATGTCAGCCACACTGAAGCTTTCTTT. It codes for CASSDVSHTEAFF. The chain couples TRBV10-2 to TRBJ1-1; D remains unclear. CDR3 size: 13 residues. CDR1 and CDR2 (germline): WSHSY, SAAADI. With 3 bases removed from V and 3 bases from J, the gap between germline ends came to 8 bases.

The CDR3 coding sequence is TGTGCCAGCAGTTCCCCGCCCGGGACGCAAAACATTCAGTACTTC. Residues: CASSSPPGTQNIQYF. The chain couples TRBV28 to TRBJ2-4; D tentatively reads TRBD1 or TRBD2 (5 bases each). CDR3 size: 15 residues. Germline CDR1 reads MDHEN; CDR2 reads SYDVKM. Trimming took 4 bases from V and 5 from J, leaving 15 bases between them.

This clonotype has a handful of counts. The chain carries TRBV29-1 and TRBJ2-5; TRBD2 is a possible D gene (6 bases). Germline loops: CDR1 SQVTM, CDR2 ANQGSEA. This CDR3 is 12 amino acids long. V dropped 7 bases and J dropped 3 bases, with 12 bases sitting between them. As DNA, the CDR3 is TGCAGCGCCGAGCGGGTTAAAGAGACCCAGTACTTC. It codes for CSAERVKETQYF.

This clonotype was observed a few times. The rearrangement joins TRBV12-3 or TRBV12-4 to TRBJ2-1, with D tentatively TRBD2 (5 bases). The CDR3 covers 14 residues. Trimming cost V 7 bases and J 5 bases, with 15 bases left between them. CDR3 sequence: CASNGRGPNNEQFF. In nucleotides, the CDR3 is TGTGCCAGCAACGGTCGGGGTCCCAACAATGAGCAGTTCTTC.

This clonotype was counted between two and nine times. V gene TRBV5-1 combines with J gene TRBJ1-2; 11 positions match TRBD1. Germline CDR1 is SGHRS and CDR2 is YFSETQ. With 3 bases clipped from V and 6 bases from J, the junction kept 7 bases outside the gene matches. The CDR3 runs 15 residues. The CDR3 loop is CASSSAGTGGDGYTF. Here the CDR3 DNA reads TGCGCCAGCAGCTCCGCCGGGACAGGGGGTGATGGCTACACCTTC. The whole variable domain, filled in from reference TRBV5-1 and TRBJ1-2, reads KAGVTQTPRYLIKTRGQQVTLSCSPISGHRSVSWYQQTPGQGLQFLFEYFSETQRNKGNFPGRFSGRQFSNSRSEMNVSTLELGDSALYLCASSSAGTGGDGYTFGSGTRLTVV.

This clonotype was counted only a few times. The chain links TRBV28 to TRBJ2-3; 10 bases match TRBD2. The CDR3 is made up of 16 amino acids. In germline, CDR1 is MDHEN, CDR2 SYDVKM. The junction had 9 bases not matched to a gene; V was cut back by 3 bases and J by 6 bases. As DNA, the CDR3 is TGTGCCAGCAGTTTCGGGACTAGCGTAGGGCCGGATACGCAGTATTTT. Its protein product is CASSFGTSVGPDTQYF. Full variable domain (rest looked up from reference TRBV28 and TRBJ2-3): DVKVTQSSRYLVKRTGEKVFLECVQDMDHENMFWYRQDPGLGLRLIYFSYDVKMKEKGDIPEGYSVSREKKERFSLILESASTNQTSMYLCASSFGTSVGPDTQYFGPGTRLTVL.